The source of this T cell receptor (beta chain) is a study of blood T cells in healthy people across ages. The wider study: With template switching, about one barcoded beta molecule was captured per two T cells.

It was with a sample-barcoded 5' primer and a J-beta primer mix that a second PCR of about 6 to 12 cycles was run. TCRdb processed the 5' RACE reads anew with MiXCR; each CDR3 protein has one entry. This sample has hundreds of thousands of distinct CDR3 sequences; less than 45% occur once, and the top ten carry around 32%. This CDR3 region has 13 residues. Germline CDR1 reads SQVTM; CDR2 reads ANQGSEA. Trimming pared 6 bases from V and 12 bases from J, leaving 24 bases between. V gene TRBV29-1 combines with J gene TRBJ2-7; tentative D call: TRBD1 (5 bases). The clonotype comes from an elderly man in good health. Sequenced: blood. The CDR3, as DNA: TGCAGCGTGGCGACAGAGACCATGGAGACCCGGTACTTC. This encodes CSVATETMETRYF.